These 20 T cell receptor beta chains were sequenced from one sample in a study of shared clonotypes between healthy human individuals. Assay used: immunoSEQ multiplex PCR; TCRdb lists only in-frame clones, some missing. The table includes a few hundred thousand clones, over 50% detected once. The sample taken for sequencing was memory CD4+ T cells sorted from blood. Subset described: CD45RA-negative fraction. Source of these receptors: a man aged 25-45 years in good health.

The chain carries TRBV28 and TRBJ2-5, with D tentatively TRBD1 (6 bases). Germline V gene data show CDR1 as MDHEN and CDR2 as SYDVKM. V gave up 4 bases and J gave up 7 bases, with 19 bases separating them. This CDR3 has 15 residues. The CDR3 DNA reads TGTGCCAGCAGTTCTGGACAGACCCCTTTGGTGACCCAGTACTTC. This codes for CASSSGQTPLVTQYF. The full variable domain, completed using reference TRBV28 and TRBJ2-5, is DVKVTQSSRYLVKRTGEKVFLECVQDMDHENMFWYRQDPGLGLRLIYFSYDVKMKEKGDIPEGYSVSREKKERFSLILESASTNQTSMYLCASSSGQTPLVTQYFGPGTRLLVL.

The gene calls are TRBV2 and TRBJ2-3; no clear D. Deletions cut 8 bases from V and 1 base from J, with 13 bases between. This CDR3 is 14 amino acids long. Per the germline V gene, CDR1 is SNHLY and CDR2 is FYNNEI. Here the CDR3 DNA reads TGTGCCAGCGTACCAGCGAGCCGCACAGATACGCAGTATTTT. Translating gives CASVPASRTDTQYF.

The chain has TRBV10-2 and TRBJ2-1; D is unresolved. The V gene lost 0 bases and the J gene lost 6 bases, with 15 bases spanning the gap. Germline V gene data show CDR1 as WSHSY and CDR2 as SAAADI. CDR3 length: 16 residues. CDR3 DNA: TGCGCCAGCAGTGAGTCGTTGGGTTTGTTGCCCAATGAGCAGTTCTTC. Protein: CASSESLGLLPNEQFF.

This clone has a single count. For the CDR3, the DNA is TGTGCCAGCAGCCGGACAGGGCCTACCTACGAGCAGTACTTC. Protein sequence: CASSRTGPTYEQYF. The rearrangement uses TRBV11-2 and TRBJ2-7, with 8 bases lining up with TRBD1. Germline-derived CDR1 and CDR2 are SGHAT and FQNNGV. The CDR3 extends over 14 amino acids. J gave up 2 bases and V 5 bases, and 5 bases lay outside the gene matches. The entire variable domain, with the rest obtained from reference TRBV11-2 and TRBJ2-7, is as follows: EAGVAQSPRYKIIEKRQSVAFWCNPISGHATLYWYQQILGQGPKLLIQFQNNGVVDDSQLPKDRFSAERLKGVDSTLKIQPAKLEDSAVYLCASSRTGPTYEQYFGPGTRLTVT.

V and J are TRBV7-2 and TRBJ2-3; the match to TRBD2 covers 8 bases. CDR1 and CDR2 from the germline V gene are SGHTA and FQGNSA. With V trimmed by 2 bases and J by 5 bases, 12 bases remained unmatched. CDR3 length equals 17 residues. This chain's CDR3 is CASSLYGAGASGDTQYF. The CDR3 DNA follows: TGTGCCAGCAGCTTATACGGAGCGGGAGCGAGCGGAGATACGCAGTATTTT.

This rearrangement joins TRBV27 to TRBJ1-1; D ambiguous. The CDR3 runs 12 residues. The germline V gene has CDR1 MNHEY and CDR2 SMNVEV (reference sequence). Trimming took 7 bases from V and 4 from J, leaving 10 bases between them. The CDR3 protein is CASMALGTEAFF. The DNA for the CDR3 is TGTGCCAGCATGGCCCTGGGCACTGAAGCTTTCTTT.

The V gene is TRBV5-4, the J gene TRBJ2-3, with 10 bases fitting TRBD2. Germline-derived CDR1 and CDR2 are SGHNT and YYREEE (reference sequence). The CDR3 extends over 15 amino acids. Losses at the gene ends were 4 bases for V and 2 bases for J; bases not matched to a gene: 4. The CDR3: CASSLLAGVTDTQYF. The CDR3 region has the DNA TGTGCCAGCAGCCTGCTAGCGGGAGTCACAGATACGCAGTATTTT. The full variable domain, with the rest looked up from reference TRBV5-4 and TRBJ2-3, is ETGVTQSPTHLIKTRGQQVTLRCSSQSGHNTVSWYQQALGQGPQFIFQYYREEENGRGNFPPRFSGLQFPNYSSELNVNALELDDSALYLCASSLLAGVTDTQYFGPGTRLTVL.

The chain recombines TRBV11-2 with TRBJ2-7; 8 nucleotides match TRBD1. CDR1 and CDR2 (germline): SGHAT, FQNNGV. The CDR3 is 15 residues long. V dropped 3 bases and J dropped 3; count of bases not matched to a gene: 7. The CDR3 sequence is CASSFDAGGYYEQYF. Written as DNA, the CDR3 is TGTGCCAGCAGCTTTGATGCAGGGGGCTACTACGAGCAGTACTTC.

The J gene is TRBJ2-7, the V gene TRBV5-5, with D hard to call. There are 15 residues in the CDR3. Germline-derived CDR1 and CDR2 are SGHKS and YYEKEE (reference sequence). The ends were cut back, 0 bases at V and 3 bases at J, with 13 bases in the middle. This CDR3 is CASSLDLTRIYEQYF. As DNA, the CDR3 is TGTGCCAGCAGCTTGGATTTAACCAGAATCTACGAGCAGTACTTC.

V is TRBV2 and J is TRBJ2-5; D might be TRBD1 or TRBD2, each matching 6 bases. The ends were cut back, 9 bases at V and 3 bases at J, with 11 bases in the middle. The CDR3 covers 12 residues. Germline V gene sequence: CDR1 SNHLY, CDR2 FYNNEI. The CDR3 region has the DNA TGTGCCAGACAAGGGGGGAAAGAGACCCAGTACTTC. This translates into CARQGGKETQYF.

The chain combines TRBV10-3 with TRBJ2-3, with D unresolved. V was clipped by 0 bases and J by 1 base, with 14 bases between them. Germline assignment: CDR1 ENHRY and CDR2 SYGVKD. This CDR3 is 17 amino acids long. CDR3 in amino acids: CAISESAPAAGTDTQYF. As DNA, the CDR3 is TGTGCCATCAGTGAGTCAGCTCCGGCGGCGGGCACAGATACGCAGTATTTT.

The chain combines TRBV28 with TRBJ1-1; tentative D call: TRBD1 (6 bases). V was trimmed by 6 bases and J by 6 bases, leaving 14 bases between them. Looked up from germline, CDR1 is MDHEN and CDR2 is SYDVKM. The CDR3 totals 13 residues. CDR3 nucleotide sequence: TGTGCCAGCAGAAAAACAGGGAGGGCTGAAGCTTTCTTT. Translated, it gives CASRKTGRAEAFF.

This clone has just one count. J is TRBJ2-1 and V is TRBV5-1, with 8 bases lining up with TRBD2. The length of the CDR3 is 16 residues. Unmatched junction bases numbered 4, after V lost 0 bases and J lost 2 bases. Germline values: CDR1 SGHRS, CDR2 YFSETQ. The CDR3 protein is CASSLVGGRTYNEQFF. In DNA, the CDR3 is TGCGCCAGCAGCTTGGTGGGCGGGAGGACCTACAATGAGCAGTTCTTC.

The CDR3: CASSVGTDTQYF. The CDR3 nucleotides read TGCGCCAGCAGTGTCGGTACCGATACGCAGTATTTT. The chain uses TRBV10-2 and TRBJ2-3; D gene unclear. Trimming pared 4 bases from V and 6 bases from J, leaving 8 bases between. This CDR3 is built from 12 residues. The germline gives CDR1 WSHSY, CDR2 SAAADI.

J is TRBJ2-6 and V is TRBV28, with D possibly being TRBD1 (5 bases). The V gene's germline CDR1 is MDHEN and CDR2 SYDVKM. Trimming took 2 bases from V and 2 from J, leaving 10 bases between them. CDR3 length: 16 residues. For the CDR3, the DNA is TGTGCCAGCAGTTTACTTGGGGCTCCTGGGGCCAACGTCCTGACTTTC. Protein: CASSLLGAPGANVLTF.

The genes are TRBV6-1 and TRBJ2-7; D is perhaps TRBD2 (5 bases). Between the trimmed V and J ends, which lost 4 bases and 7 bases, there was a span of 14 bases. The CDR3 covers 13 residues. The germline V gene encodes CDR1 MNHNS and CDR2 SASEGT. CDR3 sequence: CASSVERTLEQYF. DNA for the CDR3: TGTGCCAGCAGTGTCGAGAGGACTTTAGAGCAGTACTTC.

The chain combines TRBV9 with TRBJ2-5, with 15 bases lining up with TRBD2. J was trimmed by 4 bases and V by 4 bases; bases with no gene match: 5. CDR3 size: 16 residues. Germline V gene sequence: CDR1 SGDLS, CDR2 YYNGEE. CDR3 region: CASSHGGLAGGETQYF. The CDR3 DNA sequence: TGTGCCAGCAGCCATGGGGGACTAGCGGGAGGAGAGACCCAGTACTTC.

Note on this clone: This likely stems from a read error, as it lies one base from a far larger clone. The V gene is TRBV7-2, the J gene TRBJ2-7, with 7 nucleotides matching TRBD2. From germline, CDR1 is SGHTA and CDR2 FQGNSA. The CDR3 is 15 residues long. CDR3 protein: CASSLFSGRSYEQCF. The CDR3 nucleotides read TGTGCCAGCAGCTTATTTAGCGGGCGATCCTACGAGCAGTGCTTC. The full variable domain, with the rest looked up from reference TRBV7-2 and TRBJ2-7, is GAGVSQSPSNKVTEKGKDVELRCDPISGHTALYWYRQSLGQGLEFLIYFQGNSAPDKSGLPSDRFSAERTGGSVSTLTIQRTQQEDSAVYLCASSLFSGRSYEQCFGPGTRLTVT.

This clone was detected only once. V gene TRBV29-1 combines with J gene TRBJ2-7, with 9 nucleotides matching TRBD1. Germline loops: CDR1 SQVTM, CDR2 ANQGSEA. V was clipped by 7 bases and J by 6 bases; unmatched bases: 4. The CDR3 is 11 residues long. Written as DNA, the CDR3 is TGCAGCGGGGGACAGGGAAGCGAGCAGTACTTC. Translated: CSGGQGSEQYF.

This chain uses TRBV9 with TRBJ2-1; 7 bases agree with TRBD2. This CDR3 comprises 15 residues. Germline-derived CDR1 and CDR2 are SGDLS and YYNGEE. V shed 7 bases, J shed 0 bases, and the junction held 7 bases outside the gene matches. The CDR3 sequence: CASGEREASYNEQFF. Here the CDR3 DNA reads TGTGCCAGCGGAGAACGGGAGGCCTCCTACAATGAGCAGTTCTTC.